This is a list of T cell receptor beta chains from one sample in a study of graft-versus-host responses after intestinal transplantation. Only in-frame clones appear in the TCRdb table, and some are missing; sequencing was by immunoSEQ multiplex PCR. The repertoire holds approximately 25,000 clones, with just under 95% as singletons. The material was PBMCs, obtained around 29 days after intestinal transplant. The receptors come from a human patient who received an intestinal transplant, so some T cells may come from the graft donor. CDR3s leave out the opening cysteine and the closing phenylalanine or tryptophan.

v_call	cdr3_length	j_call	cdr3_aa
TRBV27	10	TRBJ2-1	ASSLGGRKQF
TRBV2	13	TRBJ2-7	ASRSGTGILYEQY
TRBV5-4	12	TRBJ2-7	ASSPGLGNYEQY
TRBV19	13	TRBJ2-2	ASSIDSVGTGELF
TRBV5-1	11	TRBJ1-2	ASSPDRVYGYT
TRBV5-1	16	TRBJ1-5	ASSCGQGIVESNQPQH
TRBV9	13	TRBJ2-7	ASSVSDLSGYEQY
TRBV18	14	TRBJ2-7	ASSPPPSPTSYEQY
TRBV6-1	12	TRBJ2-5	AGTGGLNQETQY
TRBV6-1	13	TRBJ2-7	ASSGRLAGVYEQY
TRBV5-1	12	TRBJ1-1	ASSSDPANTEAF
TRBV11-2	12	TRBJ2-1	ASSLDGTGNEQF
TRBV30	11	TRBJ1-3	ALGLNSGNTIY
TRBV19	12	TRBJ2-7	ASSIGLGAYEQY
TRBV11-2	13	TRBJ2-7	ASSLETGTGYEQY
TRBV6-1	12	TRBJ2-2	ASSEEGIPGELF
TRBV7-9	11	TRBJ2-5	ASSPALQETQY
TRBV7-2	15	TRBJ2-2	ASSLDAQGARTGELF
TRBV5-1	15	TRBJ2-3	ASSLGPSGSSTDTQY
TRBV18	12	TRBJ2-7	ASSRAGTGDEQY
TRBV27	11	TRBJ1-2	ASSYGSNYGYT
TRBV7-9	11	TRBJ2-7	ASEGQATKEQY
TRBV7-9	11	TRBJ2-2	ASSPRGAGELF
TRBV15	14	TRBJ1-6	ATSSKTGEAGSPLH
TRBV7-9	13	TRBJ1-2	ASSPPTGGSYGYT
TRBV7-3	13	.	ASSLTFGTLNEQF
TRBV4-1	11	TRBJ1-1	ASSQGGKAEAF
TRBV7-9	10	TRBJ1-2	ASSLTGESDT
TRBV25-1	12	TRBJ2-7	ASSAGQGAGEQY
TRBV6-4	14	TRBJ2-1	ASSDSISAEPNEQF
TRBV4-1	14	TRBJ1-4	ASSQQNRGVGEKLF
TRBV7-9	12	TRBJ1-1	ASSLGTANTEAF
TRBV5-4	11	TRBJ1-2	ASSLSPGSGYT
TRBV6-6	12	.	ASTLAGGVDEQY
TRBV4-1	14	TRBJ1-2	ASSQYSGATPNGYT
TRBV28	12	TRBJ1-2	ASTGDRERYGYT
TRBV4-1	13	TRBJ2-4	ASSHPGSAGYIQY
TRBV30	16	TRBJ2-4	AWSVIAGGIGAKNIQY
TRBV14	13	TRBJ1-1	ASSYLSGGRTEAF
TRBV30	13	TRBJ1-6	AWSVLGDRVSPLH
TRBV9	12	TRBJ2-7	ASSVGLAGGEQY
TRBV25-1	11	TRBJ1-2	ASSESPSGGYT
TRBV5-4	11	TRBJ1-3	ASSFNSGNTIY
TRBV30	15	TRBJ1-3	AWRDVGPVFSGNTIY
TRBV6-1	14	TRBJ1-5	ASSETWERGNQPQH
TRBV9	11	TRBJ1-1	ASSGPGNTEAF
TRBV19	9	TRBJ2-7	ASKGSYEQY
TRBV7-9	11	TRBJ1-2	ASRTGALGGYT
TRBV9	13	TRBJ2-3	ASSALQPSTDTQY
TRBV4-1	14	TRBJ2-7	ASSQVAGVPSYEQY
TRBV28	15	TRBJ2-1	ASSPGPRENYYNEQF
TRBV6-5	12	TRBJ1-2	ASSAGLGDYGYT
TRBV7-8	12	.	ASSLFGGSYEQY
TRBV10-3	11	TRBJ1-1	AGARDTSTEAF